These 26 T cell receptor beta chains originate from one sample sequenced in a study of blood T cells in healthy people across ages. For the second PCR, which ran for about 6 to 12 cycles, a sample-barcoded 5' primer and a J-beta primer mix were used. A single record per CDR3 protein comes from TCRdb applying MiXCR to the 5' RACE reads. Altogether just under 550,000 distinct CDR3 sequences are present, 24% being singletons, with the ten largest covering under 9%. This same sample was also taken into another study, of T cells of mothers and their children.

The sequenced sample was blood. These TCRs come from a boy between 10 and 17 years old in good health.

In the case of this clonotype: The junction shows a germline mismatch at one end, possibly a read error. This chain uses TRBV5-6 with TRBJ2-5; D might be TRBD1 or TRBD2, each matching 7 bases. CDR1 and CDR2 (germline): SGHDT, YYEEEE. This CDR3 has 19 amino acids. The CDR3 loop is CARSFRDRDLRLAQETQYF. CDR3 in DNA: TGTGCCCGCAGCTTTCGCGACAGGGACCTTAGACTAGCCCAAGAGACCCAGTACTTC.

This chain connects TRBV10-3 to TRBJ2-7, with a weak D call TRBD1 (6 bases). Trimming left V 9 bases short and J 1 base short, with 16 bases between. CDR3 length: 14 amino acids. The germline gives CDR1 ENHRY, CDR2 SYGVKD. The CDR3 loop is CAIRGQGPSYEQYF. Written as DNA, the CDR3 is TGTGCCATAAGAGGCCAGGGGCCATCCTACGAGCAGTACTTC.

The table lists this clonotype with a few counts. Here the CDR3 DNA reads TGCGCCAGCAGCCAAGAACGCAACCCGACAGCCTCCTACGAGCAGTACTTC. This encodes CASSQERNPTASYEQYF. This chain links TRBV4-3 with TRBJ2-7; a weak D match, TRBD1 (5 bases). Per germline, CDR1 LGHNA and CDR2 YSLEER. There are 17 residues in the CDR3. With 0 bases removed from V and 0 bases from J, the gap between germline ends came to 15 bases.

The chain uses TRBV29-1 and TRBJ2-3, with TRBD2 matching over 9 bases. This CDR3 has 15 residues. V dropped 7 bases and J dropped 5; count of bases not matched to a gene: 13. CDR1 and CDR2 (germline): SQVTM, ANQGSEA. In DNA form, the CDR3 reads TGCAGCGACCTGGGTAGGCGGGGGGGAATAGATACGCAGTATTTT. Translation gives CSDLGRRGGIDTQYF.

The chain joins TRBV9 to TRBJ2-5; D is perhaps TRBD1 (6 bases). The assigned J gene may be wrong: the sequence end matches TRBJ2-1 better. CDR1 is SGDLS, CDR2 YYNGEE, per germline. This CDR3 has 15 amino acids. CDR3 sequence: CASSYSGRGGNEQFF. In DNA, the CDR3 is TGTGCCAGCAGTTACTCTGGGCGAGGGGGAAATGAGCAGTTCTTC.

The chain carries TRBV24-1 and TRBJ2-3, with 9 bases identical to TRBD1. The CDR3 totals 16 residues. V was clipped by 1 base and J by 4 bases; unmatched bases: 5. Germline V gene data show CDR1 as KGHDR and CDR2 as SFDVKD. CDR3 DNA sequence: TGTGCCACCAGTGATTTCACAGGGGGCCGCGCAGATACGCAGTATTTT. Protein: CATSDFTGGRADTQYF.

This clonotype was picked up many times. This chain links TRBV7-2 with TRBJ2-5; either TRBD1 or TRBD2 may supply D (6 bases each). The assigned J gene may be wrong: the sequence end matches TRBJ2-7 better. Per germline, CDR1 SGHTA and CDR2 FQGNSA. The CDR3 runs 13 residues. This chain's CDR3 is CASSFDRRVEQYF. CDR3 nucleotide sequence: TGTGCCAGCAGCTTCGACAGGAGGGTCGAGCAGTACTTC.

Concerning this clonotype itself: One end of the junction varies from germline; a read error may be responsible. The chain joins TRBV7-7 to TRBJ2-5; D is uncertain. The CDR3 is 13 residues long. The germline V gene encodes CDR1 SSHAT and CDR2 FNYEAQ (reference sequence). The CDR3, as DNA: TGTGCTAGCAGCTTAGGTGTCGGGCGGACCCAGTACTTC. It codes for CASSLGVGRTQYF.

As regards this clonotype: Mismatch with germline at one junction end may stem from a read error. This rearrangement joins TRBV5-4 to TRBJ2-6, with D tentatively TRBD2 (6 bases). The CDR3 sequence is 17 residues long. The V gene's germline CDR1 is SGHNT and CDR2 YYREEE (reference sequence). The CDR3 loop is CASSPGLTASRANVLTF. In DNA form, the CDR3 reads TGTGCCAGCAGCCCGGGACTGACTGCCTCTAGGGCCAACGTCCTGACTTTC.

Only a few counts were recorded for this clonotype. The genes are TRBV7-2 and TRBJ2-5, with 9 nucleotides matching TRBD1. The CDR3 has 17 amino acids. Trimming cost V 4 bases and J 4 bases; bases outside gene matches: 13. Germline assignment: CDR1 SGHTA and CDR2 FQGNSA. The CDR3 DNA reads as TGTGCCAGCAGCTCCACTAATCCCGGGACAGGGCTAGAGACCCAGTACTTC. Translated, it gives CASSSTNPGTGLETQYF.

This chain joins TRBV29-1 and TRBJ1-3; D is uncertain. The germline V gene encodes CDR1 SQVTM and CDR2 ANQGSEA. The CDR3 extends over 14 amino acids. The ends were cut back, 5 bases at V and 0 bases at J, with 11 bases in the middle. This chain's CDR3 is CSVQVQISGNTIYF. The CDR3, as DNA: TGCAGCGTTCAGGTCCAGATCTCTGGAAACACCATATATTTT. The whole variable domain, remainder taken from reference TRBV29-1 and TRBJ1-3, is SAVISQKPSRDICQRGTSLTIQCQVDSQVTMMFWYRQQPGQSLTLIATANQGSEATYESGFVIDKFPISRPNLTFSTLTVSNMSPEDSSIYLCSVQVQISGNTIYFGEGSWLTVV.

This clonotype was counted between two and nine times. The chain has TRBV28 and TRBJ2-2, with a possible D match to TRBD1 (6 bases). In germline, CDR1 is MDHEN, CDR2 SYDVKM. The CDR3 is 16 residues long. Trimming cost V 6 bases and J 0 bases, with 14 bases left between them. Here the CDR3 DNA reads TGTGCCAGCAGGCTCCTAGCAGGGGCGAACACCGGGGAGCTGTTTTTT. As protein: CASRLLAGANTGELFF.

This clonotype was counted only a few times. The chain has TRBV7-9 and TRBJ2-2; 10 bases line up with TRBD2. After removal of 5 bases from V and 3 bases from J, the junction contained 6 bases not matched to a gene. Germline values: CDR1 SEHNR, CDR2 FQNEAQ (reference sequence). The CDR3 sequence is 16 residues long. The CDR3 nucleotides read TGTGCCAGCAGCGTCGGGACTAGCGAAGACACCGGGGAGCTGTTTTTT. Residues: CASSVGTSEDTGELFF. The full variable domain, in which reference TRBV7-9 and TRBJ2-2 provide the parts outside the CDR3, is DTGVSQNPRHKITKRGQNVTFRCDPISEHNRLYWYRQTLGQGPEFLTYFQNEAQLEKSRLLSDRFSAERPKGSFSTLEIQRTEQGDSAMYLCASSVGTSEDTGELFFGEGSRLTVL.

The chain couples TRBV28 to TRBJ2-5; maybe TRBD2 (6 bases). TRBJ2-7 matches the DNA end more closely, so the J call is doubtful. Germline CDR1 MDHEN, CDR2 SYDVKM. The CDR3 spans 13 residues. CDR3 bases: TGTGCCACCGAGGAGGGACGGGCCTACGAGCAGTACTTC. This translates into CATEEGRAYEQYF.

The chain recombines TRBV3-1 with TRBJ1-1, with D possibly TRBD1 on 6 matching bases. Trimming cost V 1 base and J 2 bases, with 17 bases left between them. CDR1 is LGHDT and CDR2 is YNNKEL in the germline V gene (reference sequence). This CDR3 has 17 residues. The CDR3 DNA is TGTGCCAGCAGCCAAGCGGGCCGGGGGGCTACAAACACTGAAGCTTTCTTT. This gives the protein CASSQAGRGATNTEAFF.

The CDR3 DNA reads TGTGCCAGCAGCCGGACTAGCGGGGGGGACTCCTACAATGAGCAGTTCTTC. This codes for CASSRTSGGDSYNEQFF. The chain links TRBV13 to TRBJ2-1; 15 nucleotides agree with TRBD2. The CDR3 consists of 17 residues. V shed 5 bases, J shed 0 bases, and the junction held 2 bases outside the gene matches. The germline gives CDR1 PRHDT, CDR2 FYEKMQ (reference sequence). Full variable domain (outside the CDR3, taken from reference TRBV13 and TRBJ2-1): AAGVIQSPRHLIKEKRETATLKCYPIPRHDTVYWYQQGPGQDPQFLISFYEKMQSDKGSIPDRFSAQQFSDYHSELNMSSLELGDSALYFCASSRTSGGDSYNEQFFGPGTRLTVL.

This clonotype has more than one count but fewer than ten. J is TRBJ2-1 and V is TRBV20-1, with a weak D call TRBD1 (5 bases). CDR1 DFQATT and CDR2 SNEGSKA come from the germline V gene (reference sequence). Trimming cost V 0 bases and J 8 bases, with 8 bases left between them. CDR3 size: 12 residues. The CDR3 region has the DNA TGCAGTGCTAGAGATCAGGGCCATGAGCAGTTCTTC. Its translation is CSARDQGHEQFF.

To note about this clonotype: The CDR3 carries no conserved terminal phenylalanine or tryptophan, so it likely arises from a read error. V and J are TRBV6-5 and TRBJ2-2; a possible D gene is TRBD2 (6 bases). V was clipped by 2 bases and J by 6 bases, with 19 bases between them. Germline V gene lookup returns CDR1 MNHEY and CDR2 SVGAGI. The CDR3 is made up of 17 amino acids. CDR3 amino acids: CASSYGTPNQAPGELFI. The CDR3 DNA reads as TGTGCCAGCAGTTACGGGACTCCTAACCAGGCGCCCGGGGAGCTGTTTATT.

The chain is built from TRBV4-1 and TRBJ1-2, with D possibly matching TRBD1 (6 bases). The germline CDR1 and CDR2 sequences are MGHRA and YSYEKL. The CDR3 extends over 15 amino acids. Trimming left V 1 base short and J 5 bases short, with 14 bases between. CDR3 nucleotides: TGCGCCAGCAGCCAAGGGGGGGCCCTCGGGTATGGCTACACCTTC. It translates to CASSQGGALGYGYTF.

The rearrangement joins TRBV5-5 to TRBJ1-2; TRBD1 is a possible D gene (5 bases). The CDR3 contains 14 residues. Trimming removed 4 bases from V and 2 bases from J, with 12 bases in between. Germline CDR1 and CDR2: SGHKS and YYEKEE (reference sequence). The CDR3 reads CASSIPGRNYGYTF. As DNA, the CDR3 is TGTGCCAGCAGCATTCCGGGACGGAACTATGGCTACACCTTC.

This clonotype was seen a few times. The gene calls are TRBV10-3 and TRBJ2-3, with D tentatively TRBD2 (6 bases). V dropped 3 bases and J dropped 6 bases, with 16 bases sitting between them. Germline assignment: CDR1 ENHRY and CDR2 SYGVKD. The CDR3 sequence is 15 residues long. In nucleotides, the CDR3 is TGTGCCATCAGTGATACGGGAGTGGTACCGGATACGCAGTATTTT. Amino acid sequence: CAISDTGVVPDTQYF.

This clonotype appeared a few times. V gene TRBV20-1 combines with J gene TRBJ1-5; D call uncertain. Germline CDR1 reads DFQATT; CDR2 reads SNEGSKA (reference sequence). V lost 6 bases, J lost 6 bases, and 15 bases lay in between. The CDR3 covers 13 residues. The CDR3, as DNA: TGCAGTGCGGCGGTGGATGAAACTCAGCCCCAGCATTTT. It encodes CSAAVDETQPQHF.

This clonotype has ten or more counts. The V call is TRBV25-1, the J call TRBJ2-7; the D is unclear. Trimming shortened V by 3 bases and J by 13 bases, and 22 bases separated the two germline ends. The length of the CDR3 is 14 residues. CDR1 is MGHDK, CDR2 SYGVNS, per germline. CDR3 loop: CASSDPHLVQVIYF. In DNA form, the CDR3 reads TGTGCCAGCAGTGACCCACACCTTGTCCAAGTAATTTACTTC.

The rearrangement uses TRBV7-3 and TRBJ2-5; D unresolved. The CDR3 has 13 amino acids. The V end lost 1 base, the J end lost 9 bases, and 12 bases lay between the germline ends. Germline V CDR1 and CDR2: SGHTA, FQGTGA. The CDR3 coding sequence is TGTGCCAGCAGCTTAATTCCCGAAGACGCCCAGTACTTC. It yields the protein CASSLIPEDAQYF.

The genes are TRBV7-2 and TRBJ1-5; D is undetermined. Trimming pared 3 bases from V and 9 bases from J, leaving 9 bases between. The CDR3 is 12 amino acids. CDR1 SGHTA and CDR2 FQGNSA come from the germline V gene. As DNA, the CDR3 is TGTGCCAGCAGCTTCCGGGGTAGGCCCCAGCATTTT. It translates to CASSFRGRPQHF.

Written as DNA, the CDR3 is TGTGCCAGCAGCCTTAGGGGGGGCTTGAGGAAGACCCAGTACTTC. Translated, it gives CASSLRGGLRKTQYF. The V and J genes are TRBV11-2 and TRBJ2-5; tentatively, D is TRBD2 (7 bases). The germline CDR1 and CDR2 sequences are SGHAT and FQNNGV. The V end lost 5 bases, the J end lost 6 bases, and 19 bases lay between the germline ends. This CDR3 has 15 residues.